The 18 T cell receptor beta chains listed next were all sequenced from one sample in a study of blood T cell repertoires in COVID-19. Method: immunoSEQ multiplex PCR; TCRdb's copy keeps in-frame clones and lacks some. This sample has 210,000 or so clones; 84% occur once, and the top ten carry 15% to 20%. Specimen: peripheral blood. These receptors came from an elderly woman with active or convalescent COVID-19.

The rearrangement joins TRBV4-1 to TRBJ2-7, with D unresolved. CDR3 length equals 15 residues. Looked up from germline, CDR1 is MGHRA and CDR2 is YSYEKL. V lost 0 bases and J 6 bases, leaving 15 bases between the germline ends. CDR3 sequence: CASSQDQAATSEQYF. CDR3 sequence (DNA): TGCGCCAGCAGCCAAGATCAGGCAGCCACGTCCGAGCAGTACTTC.

In nucleotides, the CDR3 is TGTGCCAGCAGTTTCCGACAGGGCCCAACTTTCTTT. Translation: CASSFRQGPTFF. The chain uses TRBV12-3 or TRBV12-4 and TRBJ1-1; TRBD1 matches at 7 bases. The CDR3 contains 12 residues. Losses at the gene ends were 3 bases for V and 12 bases for J; bases not matched to a gene: 7.

To note about this clone: Other DNA sequences within the sample encode an identical CDR3. V gene TRBV18 combines with J gene TRBJ2-5, with D possibly TRBD2 on 5 matching bases. In germline, CDR1 is KGHSH, CDR2 LQKENI. The ends were cut back, 3 bases at V and 3 bases at J, with 14 bases in the middle. The CDR3 contains 15 residues. CDR3 sequence: CASSPGDRGKETQYF. CDR3 coding DNA: TGTGCCAGCTCACCCGGGGATCGAGGGAAAGAGACCCAGTACTTC.

The chain has TRBV7-9 and TRBJ2-5; D remains ambiguous. This CDR3 is built from 14 residues. V was trimmed by 2 bases and J by 2 bases, leaving 9 bases between them. In germline, CDR1 is SEHNR, CDR2 FQNEAQ (reference sequence). The CDR3 protein is CASSLSRLQETQYF. The CDR3 nucleotides are TGTGCCAGCAGCTTATCACGTCTACAAGAGACCCAGTACTTC.

This clone was detected only a few times. The chain is built from TRBV6-4 and TRBJ1-1; D gene uncertain. Trimming removed 6 bases from V and 0 bases from J, with 8 bases in between. Germline V CDR1 and CDR2: MRHNA, SNTAGT. The CDR3 sequence is 13 residues long. The CDR3 DNA reads TGTGCCAGCAGCGTGCGGGTGAACACTGAAGCTTTCTTT. Protein sequence: CASSVRVNTEAFF.

The J gene is TRBJ2-5, the V gene TRBV5-4; 8 bases agree with TRBD2. The CDR3 spans 16 residues. V dropped 0 bases and J dropped 4; count of bases not matched to a gene: 8. Per germline, CDR1 SGHNT and CDR2 YYREEE (reference sequence). CDR3 protein: CASSLASGSVSETQYF. The CDR3 coding sequence is TGTGCCAGCAGCTTGGCGAGCGGGAGTGTATCAGAGACCCAGTACTTC. Using reference TRBV5-4 and TRBJ2-5 for the parts outside the CDR3, the full variable domain is ETGVTQSPTHLIKTRGQQVTLRCSSQSGHNTVSWYQQALGQGPQFIFQYYREEENGRGNFPPRFSGLQFPNYSSELNVNALELDDSALYLCASSLASGSVSETQYFGPGTRLLVL.

Notes on this clone: A read error may account for a junction end that differs from germline. This rearrangement joins TRBV5-5 to TRBJ1-3; perhaps TRBD1 as D (6 bases). Germline values: CDR1 SGHKS, CDR2 YYEKEE (reference sequence). This CDR3 spans 15 amino acids. The CDR3 nucleotides are TGTGCCGGCAGCTTGGGGGCAGGGCCTGGAAACACCATATATTTT. As protein: CAGSLGAGPGNTIYF.

The V gene is TRBV7-8, the J gene TRBJ1-2, with D possibly being TRBD1 (6 bases). The CDR3 sequence is 14 residues long. CDR1 SGHVS and CDR2 FQNEAQ come from the germline V gene. V shed 2 bases and J shed 10 bases, with 17 bases lying between them. CDR3 in amino acids: CASSLTGTQGVYTF. The CDR3 DNA is TGTGCCAGCAGCTTAACCGGGACACAAGGGGTCTACACCTTC.

The CDR3: CASSVASTGYNEQFF. Written as DNA, the CDR3 is TGTGCCAGCAGCGTAGCTTCGACAGGATACAATGAGCAGTTCTTC. The chain recombines TRBV9 with TRBJ2-1; D is perhaps TRBD1 (6 bases). The CDR3 is 15 residues long. Trimming took off 0 bases at V and 4 bases at J, with 11 bases between the two ends. Looked up from germline, CDR1 is SGDLS and CDR2 is YYNGEE.

A single count supports this clone. This chain links TRBV3-1 (or the pseudogene TRBV3-2) with TRBJ2-1; TRBD2 aligns across 12 bases. Germline assignment: CDR1 LGHDT and CDR2 YNNKEL (reference sequence). Trimming cost V 6 bases and J 7 bases; bases outside gene matches: 10. The CDR3 loop spans 16 amino acids. The CDR3 DNA reads TGTGCCAGCAGTTCTCTAGCGGGGGGGCGATTGAATGAGCAGTTCTTC. This encodes CASSSLAGGRLNEQFF.

The chain recombines TRBV11-2 with TRBJ2-7; TRBD2 might be the D (5 bases). V lost 0 bases and J 2 bases, leaving 17 bases between the germline ends. The length of the CDR3 is 17 residues. From germline, CDR1 is SGHAT and CDR2 FQNNGV. For the CDR3, the DNA is TGTGCCAGCAGCTTAGATTCGGGGTTTTTTAATACCTACGAGCAGTACTTC. This codes for CASSLDSGFFNTYEQYF.

In its sample, this clone was seen a few times. The rearrangement uses TRBV11-2 and TRBJ1-5; D call uncertain. Between the trimmed V and J ends, which lost 5 bases and 4 bases, there was a span of 9 bases. There are 13 residues in the CDR3. The germline V gene has CDR1 SGHAT and CDR2 FQNNGV. The CDR3 spells CASSPAGNQPQHF. The CDR3 nucleotides read TGTGCCAGCAGCCCAGCGGGGAATCAGCCCCAGCATTTT.

The chain has TRBV19 and TRBJ2-7; 7 nucleotides match TRBD2. This CDR3 comprises 16 residues. With 5 bases clipped from V and 1 base from J, the junction kept 11 bases outside the gene matches. Germline assignment: CDR1 LNHDA and CDR2 SQIVND (reference sequence). CDR3 sequence reads: CASSAPLPGGSYEQYF. The CDR3 DNA sequence: TGTGCCAGTAGTGCCCCCTTACCGGGGGGTTCCTACGAGCAGTACTTC. The entire variable domain, with the rest obtained from reference TRBV19 and TRBJ2-7, is as follows: DGGITQSPKYLFRKEGQNVTLSCEQNLNHDAMYWYRQDPGQGLRLIYYSQIVNDFQKGDIAEGYSVSREKKESFPLTVTSAQKNPTAFYLCASSAPLPGGSYEQYFGPGTRLTVT.

The CDR3 DNA reads TGTGCCAGCAGCCCGCTAACTAGCGGGAGCTACAATGAGCAGTTCTTC. Translated, it gives CASSPLTSGSYNEQFF. The chain links TRBV4-2 to TRBJ2-1; 11 bases are a match to TRBD2. The CDR3 runs to 16 residues. V was pared by 4 bases and J by 3 bases, with 5 bases of the junction left unmatched. CDR1 is LGHNA and CDR2 is YNFKEQ in the germline V gene.

The chain carries TRBV7-9 and TRBJ2-7; 10 bases are shared with TRBD1. Per the germline V gene, CDR1 is SEHNR and CDR2 is FQNEAQ (reference sequence). The length of the CDR3 is 15 residues. V dropped 3 bases and J dropped 5; count of bases not matched to a gene: 7. CDR3 bases: TGTGCCAGCAGCTTTATGGGACAGGGGAGTAACGAGCAGTACTTC. Translating gives CASSFMGQGSNEQYF.

The V and J genes are TRBV7-8 and TRBJ2-6, with TRBD1 matching over 7 bases. Germline lookup yields CDR1 SGHVS and CDR2 FQNEAQ. The junction had 1 base not matched to a gene; V was cut back by 3 bases and J by 5 bases. The CDR3 totals 14 residues. The CDR3: CASSFRGRANVLTF. The DNA for the CDR3 is TGTGCCAGCAGCTTCAGGGGGAGGGCCAACGTCCTGACTTTC.

This clone has just one count. V usage is TRBV15 and J usage is TRBJ2-1; no clear D gene. This CDR3 is 13 amino acids long. Germline values: CDR1 LNHNV, CDR2 YYDKDF (reference sequence). V gave up 1 base and J gave up 6 bases, with 7 bases separating them. CDR3 sequence reads: CATSRVTINEQFF. The CDR3, as DNA: TGTGCCACCAGCAGAGTTACTATCAATGAGCAGTTCTTC.

Of note for this clone: A much larger clone lies one base from this, so it may be a read error. This sequence joins TRBV9 and TRBJ2-5, with 8 bases lining up with TRBD1. Germline CDR1 is SGDLS and CDR2 is YYNGEE. CDR3 length: 13 residues. The V segment lost 2 bases and the J segment 5 bases; nucleotides outside the gene matches: 2. As DNA, the CDR3 is TGTGCCAGCAGCGTCGACAGGGGTGAGACCCAGTACTTC. Translated: CASSVDRGETQYF.